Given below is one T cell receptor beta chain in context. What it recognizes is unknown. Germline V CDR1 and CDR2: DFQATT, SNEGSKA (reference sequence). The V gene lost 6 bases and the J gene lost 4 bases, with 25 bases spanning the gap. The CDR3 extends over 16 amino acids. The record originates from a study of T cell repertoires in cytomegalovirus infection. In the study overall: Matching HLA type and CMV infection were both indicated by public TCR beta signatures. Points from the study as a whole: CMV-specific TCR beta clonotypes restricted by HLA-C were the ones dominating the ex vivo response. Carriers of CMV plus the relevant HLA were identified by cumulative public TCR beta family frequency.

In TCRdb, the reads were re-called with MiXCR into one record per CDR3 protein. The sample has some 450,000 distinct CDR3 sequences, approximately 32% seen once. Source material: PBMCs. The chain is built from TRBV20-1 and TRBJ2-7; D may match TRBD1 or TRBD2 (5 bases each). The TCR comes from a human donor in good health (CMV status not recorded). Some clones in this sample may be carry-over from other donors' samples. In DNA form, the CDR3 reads TGCAGTGCGCATCGGGCGATGGACGGGGCTCCTTACGAGCAGTACTTC. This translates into CSAHRAMDGAPYEQYF.